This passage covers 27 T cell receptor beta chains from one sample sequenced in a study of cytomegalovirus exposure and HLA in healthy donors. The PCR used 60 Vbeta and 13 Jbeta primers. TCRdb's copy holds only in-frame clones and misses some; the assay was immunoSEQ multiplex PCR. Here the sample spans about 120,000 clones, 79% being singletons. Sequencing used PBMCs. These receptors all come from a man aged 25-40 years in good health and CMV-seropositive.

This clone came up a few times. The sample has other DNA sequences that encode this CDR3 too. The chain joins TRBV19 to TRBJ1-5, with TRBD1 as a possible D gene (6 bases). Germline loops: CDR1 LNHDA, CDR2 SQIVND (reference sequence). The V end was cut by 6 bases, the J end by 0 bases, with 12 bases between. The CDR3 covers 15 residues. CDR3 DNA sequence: TGTGCCAGTAGGAGGACAGCTAATAGCAATCAGCCCCAGCATTTT. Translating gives CASRRTANSNQPQHF.

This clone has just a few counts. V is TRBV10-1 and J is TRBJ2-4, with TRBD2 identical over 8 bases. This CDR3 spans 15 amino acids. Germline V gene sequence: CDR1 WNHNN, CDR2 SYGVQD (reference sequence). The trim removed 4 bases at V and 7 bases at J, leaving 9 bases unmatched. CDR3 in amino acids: CASSARAGGMNIQYF. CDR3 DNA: TGCGCCAGCAGTGCGAGGGCGGGAGGTATGAACATTCAGTACTTC.

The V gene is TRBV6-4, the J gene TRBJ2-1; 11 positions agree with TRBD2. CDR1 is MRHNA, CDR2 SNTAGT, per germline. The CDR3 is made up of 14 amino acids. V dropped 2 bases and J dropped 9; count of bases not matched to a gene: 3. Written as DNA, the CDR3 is TGTGCCAGCAGTGACCCTAGCGGGAGGCCTGAGCAGTTCTTC. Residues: CASSDPSGRPEQFF.

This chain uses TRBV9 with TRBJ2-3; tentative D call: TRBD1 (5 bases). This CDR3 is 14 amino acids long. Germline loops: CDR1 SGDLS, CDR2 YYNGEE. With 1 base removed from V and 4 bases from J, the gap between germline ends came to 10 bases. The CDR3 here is CASSVTGRADTQYF. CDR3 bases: TGTGCCAGCAGCGTAACAGGACGAGCAGATACGCAGTATTTT.

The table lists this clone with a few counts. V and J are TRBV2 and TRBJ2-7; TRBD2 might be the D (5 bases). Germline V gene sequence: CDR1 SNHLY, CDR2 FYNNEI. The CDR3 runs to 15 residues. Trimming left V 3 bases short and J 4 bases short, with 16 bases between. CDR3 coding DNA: TGTGCCAGCAGTGAGGGAGCCCCGGTCGAGTACGAGCAGTACTTC. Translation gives CASSEGAPVEYEQYF.

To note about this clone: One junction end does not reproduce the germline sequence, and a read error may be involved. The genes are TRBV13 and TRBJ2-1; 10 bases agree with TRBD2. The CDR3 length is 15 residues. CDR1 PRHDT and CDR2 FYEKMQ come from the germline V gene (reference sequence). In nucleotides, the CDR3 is TGTGCCAGCAGCGCCCGGACTAGCGGAAGCAATCAGCAGTTCTTC. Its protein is CASSARTSGSNQQFF. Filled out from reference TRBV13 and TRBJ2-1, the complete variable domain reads AAGVIQSPRHLIKEKRETATLKCYPIPRHDTVYWYQQGPGQDPQFLISFYEKMQSDKGSIPDRFSAQQFSDYHSELNMSSLELGDSALYFCASSARTSGSNQQFFGPGTRLTVL.

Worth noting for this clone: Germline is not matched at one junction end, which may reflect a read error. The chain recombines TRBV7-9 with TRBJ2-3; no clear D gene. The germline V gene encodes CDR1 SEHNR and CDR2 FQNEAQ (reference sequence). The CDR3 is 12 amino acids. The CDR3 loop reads CSSSLRADTQYF. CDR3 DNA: TGTTCCAGCAGCTTACGTGCAGATACGCAGTATTTT.

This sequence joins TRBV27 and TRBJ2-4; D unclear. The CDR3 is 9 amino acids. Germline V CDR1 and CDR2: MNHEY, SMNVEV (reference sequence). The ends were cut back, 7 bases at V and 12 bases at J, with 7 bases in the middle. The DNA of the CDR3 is TGTGCCAGCACAACATGTCAGTACTTC. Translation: CASTTCQYF.

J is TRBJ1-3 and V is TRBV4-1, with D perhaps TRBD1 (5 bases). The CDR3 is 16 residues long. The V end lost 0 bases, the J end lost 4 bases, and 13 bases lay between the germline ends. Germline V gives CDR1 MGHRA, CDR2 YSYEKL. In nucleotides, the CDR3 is TGCGCCAGCAGCCAAGAGGTGTTCAGGGCAGGAAACACCATATATTTT. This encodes CASSQEVFRAGNTIYF.

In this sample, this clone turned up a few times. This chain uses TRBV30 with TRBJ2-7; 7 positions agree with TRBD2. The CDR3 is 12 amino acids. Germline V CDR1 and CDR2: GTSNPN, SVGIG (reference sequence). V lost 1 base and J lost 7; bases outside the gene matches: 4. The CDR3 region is CAWSETSQEQYF. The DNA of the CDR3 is TGTGCCTGGAGTGAGACTAGCCAGGAGCAGTACTTC.

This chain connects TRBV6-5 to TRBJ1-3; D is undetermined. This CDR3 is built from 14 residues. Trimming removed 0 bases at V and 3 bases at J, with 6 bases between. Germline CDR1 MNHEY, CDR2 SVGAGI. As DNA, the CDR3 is TGTGCCAGCAGTTACTCGTCGGGTGGAAACACCATATATTTT. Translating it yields CASSYSSGGNTIYF.

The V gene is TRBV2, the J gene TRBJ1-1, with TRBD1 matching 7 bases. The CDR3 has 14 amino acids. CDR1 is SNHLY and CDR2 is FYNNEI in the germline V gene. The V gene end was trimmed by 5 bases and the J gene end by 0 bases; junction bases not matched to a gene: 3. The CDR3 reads CASSTQGVNTEAFF. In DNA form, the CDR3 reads TGTGCCAGCAGTACTCAGGGGGTGAACACTGAAGCTTTCTTT.

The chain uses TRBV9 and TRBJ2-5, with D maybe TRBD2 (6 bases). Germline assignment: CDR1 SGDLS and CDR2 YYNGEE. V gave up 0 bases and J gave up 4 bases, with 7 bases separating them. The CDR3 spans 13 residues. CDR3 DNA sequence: TGTGCCAGCAGCGTAGTCGGGGGAGAGACCCAGTACTTC. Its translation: CASSVVGGETQYF.

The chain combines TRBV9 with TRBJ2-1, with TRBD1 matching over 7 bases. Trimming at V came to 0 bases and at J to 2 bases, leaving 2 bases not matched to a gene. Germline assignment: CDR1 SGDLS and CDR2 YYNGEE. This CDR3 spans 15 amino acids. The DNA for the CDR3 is TGTGCCAGCAGCGTAGGGGACAGTACCTACAATGAGCAGTTCTTC. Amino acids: CASSVGDSTYNEQFF.

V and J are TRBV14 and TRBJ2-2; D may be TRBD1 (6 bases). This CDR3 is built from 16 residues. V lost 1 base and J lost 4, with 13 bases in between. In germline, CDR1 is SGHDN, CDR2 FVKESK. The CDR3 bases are TGTGCCAGCAGCCAAGTTTGGACAGTCCCCACCGGGGAGCTGTTTTTT. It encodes CASSQVWTVPTGELFF.

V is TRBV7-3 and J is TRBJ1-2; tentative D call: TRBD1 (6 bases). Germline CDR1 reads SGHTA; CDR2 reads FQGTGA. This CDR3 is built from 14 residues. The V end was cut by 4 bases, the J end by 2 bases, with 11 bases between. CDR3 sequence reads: CASSSGTLNYGYTF. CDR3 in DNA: TGTGCCAGCAGCTCCGGGACATTGAACTATGGCTACACCTTC.

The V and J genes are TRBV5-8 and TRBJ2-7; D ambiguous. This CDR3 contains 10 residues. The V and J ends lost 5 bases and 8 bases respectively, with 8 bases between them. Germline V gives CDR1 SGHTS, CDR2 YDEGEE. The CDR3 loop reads CASRRSQQYF. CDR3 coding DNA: TGTGCCAGCAGACGGAGTCAGCAGTACTTC.

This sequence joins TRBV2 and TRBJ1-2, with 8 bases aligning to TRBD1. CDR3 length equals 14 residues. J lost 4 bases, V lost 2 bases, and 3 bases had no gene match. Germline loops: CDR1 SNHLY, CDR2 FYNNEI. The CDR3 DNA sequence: TGTGCCAGCAGTGAACGGGACAGGTCCTATGGCTACACCTTC. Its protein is CASSERDRSYGYTF.

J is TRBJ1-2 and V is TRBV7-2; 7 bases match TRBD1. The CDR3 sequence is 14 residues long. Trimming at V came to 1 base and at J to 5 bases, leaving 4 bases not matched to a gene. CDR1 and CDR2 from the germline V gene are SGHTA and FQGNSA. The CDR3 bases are TGTGCCAGCAGCTTAGGGGACAGCCATTATGGCTACACCTTC. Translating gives CASSLGDSHYGYTF.

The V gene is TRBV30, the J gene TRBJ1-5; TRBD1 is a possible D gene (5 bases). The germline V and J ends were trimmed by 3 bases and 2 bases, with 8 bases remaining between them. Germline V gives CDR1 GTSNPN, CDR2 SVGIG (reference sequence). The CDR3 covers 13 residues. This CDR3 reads CAWSGGGNQPQHF. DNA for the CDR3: TGTGCCTGGAGCGGGGGAGGCAATCAGCCCCAGCATTTT.

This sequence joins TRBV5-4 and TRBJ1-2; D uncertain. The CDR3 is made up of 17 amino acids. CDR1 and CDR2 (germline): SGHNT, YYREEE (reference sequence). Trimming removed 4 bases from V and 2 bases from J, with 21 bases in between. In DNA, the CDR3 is TGTGCCAGCAGCACGGGGAGGGCTGACTCTTTAAACTATGGCTACACCTTC. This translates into CASSTGRADSLNYGYTF.

CDR3 nucleotide sequence: TGTGCCAGCAGTAATCCCGTTGACACCTATCAGCCCCAGCATTTT. Amino acids: CASSNPVDTYQPQHF. The chain recombines TRBV6-6 with TRBJ1-5; D is ambiguous. Germline V gene data show CDR1 as MNHNY and CDR2 as SVGAGI (reference sequence). V lost 5 bases, J lost 5 bases, and 16 bases lay in between. The CDR3 runs 15 residues.

The CDR3 protein is CASSLGGQGGEKLFF. CDR3 DNA sequence: TGTGCCAGCAGCTTGGGGGGACAGGGGGGTGAAAAACTGTTTTTT. The chain employs TRBV5-4 and TRBJ1-4; 11 bases are shared with TRBD1. CDR1 is SGHNT, CDR2 YYREEE, per germline (reference sequence). This CDR3 has 15 residues. The V segment lost 0 bases and the J segment 7 bases; nucleotides outside the gene matches: 2.

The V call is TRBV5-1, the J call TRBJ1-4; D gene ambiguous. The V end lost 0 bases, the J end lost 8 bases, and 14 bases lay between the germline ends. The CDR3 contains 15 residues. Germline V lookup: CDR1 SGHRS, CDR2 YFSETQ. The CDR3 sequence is CASSLGVSGSEKLFF. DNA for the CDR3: TGCGCCAGCAGCTTGGGAGTCAGCGGGAGCGAAAAACTGTTTTTT.

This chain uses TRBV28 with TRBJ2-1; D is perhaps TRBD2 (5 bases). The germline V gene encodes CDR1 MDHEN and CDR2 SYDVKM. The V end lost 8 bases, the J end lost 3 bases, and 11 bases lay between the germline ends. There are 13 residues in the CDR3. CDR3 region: CASREGGYNEQFF. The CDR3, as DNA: TGTGCCAGCCGCGAGGGCGGCTACAATGAGCAGTTCTTC.

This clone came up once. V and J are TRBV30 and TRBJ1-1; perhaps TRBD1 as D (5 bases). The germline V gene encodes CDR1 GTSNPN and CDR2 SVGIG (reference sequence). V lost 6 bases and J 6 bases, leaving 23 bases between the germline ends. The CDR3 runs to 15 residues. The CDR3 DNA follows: TGTGCCTGCGTCGGCGGACGTCGGGGGGGGGCTGAAGCTTTCTTT. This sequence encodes CACVGGRRGGAEAFF.

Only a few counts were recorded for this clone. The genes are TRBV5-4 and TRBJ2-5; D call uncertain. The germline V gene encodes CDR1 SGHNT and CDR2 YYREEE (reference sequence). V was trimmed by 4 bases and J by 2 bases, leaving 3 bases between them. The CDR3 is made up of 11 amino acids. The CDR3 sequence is CASSLQETQYF. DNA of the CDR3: TGTGCCAGCAGCCTTCAAGAGACCCAGTACTTC.